This T cell receptor beta chain derives from a study of T cell responses to AZD1222 COVID-19 vaccine (dated by TCRdb to about 2021). The study in broad terms: A total of 233 trial participants underwent TCR sequencing, of whom roughly 210 had received two doses of AZD1222 and 26 had received two doses of the MenACWY control vaccine. Trial participants were enrolled into age subgroups of 18-55, 56-69 and 70-plus years, which contained about 150, 28 and 57 TCR-sequenced participants, respectively.

In the paper's terms, the time point label means: about 28 days (+/-7) after the second vaccine dose. Because spike-specific TCR depth and breadth did not differ between the two schedules, AZD1222 recipients who got a second dose at roughly 4 weeks were pooled with those who got a second dose at roughly 12 weeks. Samples from vaccinated people were obtained from the UK trials COV001 and COV002, which included a single-blind randomized controlled phase 2/3 trial of AZD1222 (ChAdOx1 nCoV-19) in healthy adults. Trial participant PBMC samples were collected at day 0 and day 28 after the second dose for TCRbeta chain sequencing. The CDR3 regions of human TCRbeta chains were analyzed by immunosequencing. Under the source paper's analysis protocol: TCRs in the repertoires were compared against a reference library of SARS-CoV-2-specific TCRs that had been generated with the MIRA antigen-specificity platform. Breadth was defined as the fraction of unique TCRs that were SARS-CoV-2-associated. Depth was defined as the fraction of total T cells that were SARS-CoV-2-associated. Using the MIRA data, every spike-specific TCR was mapped to the spike region that the TCR reacted to and assigned to either a CD4 or a CD8 class. Log10-transformed breadth and depth values were compared by one-way ANOVA with Sidak's multiple comparisons tests. Held by TCRdb, this immuneACCESS table contains in-frame sequences only and omits some clones. Under half of the omission traces to an unresolved V gene where checked; the cause of the rest is unknown. That table gives V, J and clone size, and the DNA gave D and trimming. A total of approximately 140,000 clones appear in this sample, approximately 92% of them only once. 3.2% of the sample goes to the ten largest clones.

About this clone itself: Its antigen is not yet known. Base quality data are lacking; no much larger clone is found one base away.

The paper's findings and limits, for the study overall: Conclusions about previously exposed vaccinees were limited because only six AZD1222 recipients were SARS-CoV-2 seropositive at baseline. Because no samples from the day 14 peak response were available, repertoires could be characterized only after the peak T cell response. In the small 56-69-year group, the increase in depth fell short of significance, most likely because of low power. Most participants were white British and females outnumbered males, and the authors suggested that clonal diversity may have been underestimated. The whole spike protein was spanned by vaccine-associated CD4 TCRs, and dominant responses were seen in regions 160-218 and 743-854. After two AZD1222 doses, spike-specific TCR breadth and depth were significantly higher than at day 0 and than in MenACWY recipients. Epitopes outside the regions mutated in the B.1.351 and B.1.1.7 variants were reportedly recognized by nearly half of the unique spike-specific TCRs.

From cysteine to phenylalanine, the CDR3 is 15 amino acids long. Only the CDR3 part of the read is kept: 45 bases, read in frame from the first base. For this chain, trimming is 5 bases at the V end and 2 bases at the J end, and the number of junction bases without a gene match is 6. CDR1 SGHAT and CDR2 FQDESV are derived from the germline V gene (reference sequence). Here the sequenced sample was peripheral blood, taken 28 days after the second AZD1222 dose. This TCR was sampled from an adult who received the AZD1222 COVID-19 vaccine. The chain is encoded by TRBV11-1 joined to TRBJ2-7, with TRBD1 matching 10 junction bases. CDR3 loop: CASSLWDRGTYEQYF. The sequence in DNA is TGTGCCAGCAGCCTCTGGGACAGGGGCACCTACGAGCAGTACTTC.